Detailed here is one T cell receptor beta chain. Its specificity is unknown. This entry belongs to a study of blood T cells in healthy people across ages. Trimming cost V 5 bases and J 4 bases, with 9 bases left between them. Germline values: CDR1 SGHRS, CDR2 YFSETQ. This CDR3 spans 12 amino acids. Next came a second PCR, run for about 7 to 12 cycles, which used a sample-barcoded 5' primer along with a J-beta primer mix. Each CDR3 protein gets one entry after TCRdb re-called the 5' RACE reads with MiXCR. The sample includes about 940,000 distinct CDR3 sequences, about 48% seen only once; the top ten take roughly 12%. Study-level results: From one million sequenced T cells, diversity estimates were lower bounds. Age advanced and TCR beta diversity per million T cells fell, roughly linearly.

This receptor was identified in a man between 25 and 39 years old in good health. Sequences were obtained from blood. V is TRBV5-1 and J is TRBJ1-1; D is uncertain. This CDR3 reads CASRAQPTEAFF. The CDR3 DNA is TGCGCCAGCAGAGCGCAGCCCACTGAAGCTTTCTTT.